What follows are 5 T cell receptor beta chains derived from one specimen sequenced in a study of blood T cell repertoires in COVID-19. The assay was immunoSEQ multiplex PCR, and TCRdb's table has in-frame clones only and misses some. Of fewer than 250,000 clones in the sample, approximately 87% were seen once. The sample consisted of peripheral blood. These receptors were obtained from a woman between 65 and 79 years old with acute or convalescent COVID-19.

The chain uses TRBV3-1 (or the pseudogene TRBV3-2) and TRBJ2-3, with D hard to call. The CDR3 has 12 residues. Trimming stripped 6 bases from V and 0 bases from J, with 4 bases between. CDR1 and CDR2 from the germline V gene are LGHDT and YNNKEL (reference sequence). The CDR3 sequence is CASSSSTDTQYF. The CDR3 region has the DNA TGTGCCAGCAGTTCTAGCACAGATACGCAGTATTTT.

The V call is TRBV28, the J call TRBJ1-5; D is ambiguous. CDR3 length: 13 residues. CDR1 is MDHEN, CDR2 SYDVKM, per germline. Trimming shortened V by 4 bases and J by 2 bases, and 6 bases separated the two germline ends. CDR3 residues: CASSYLGNQPQHF. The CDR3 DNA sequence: TGTGCCAGCAGTTACTTAGGCAATCAGCCCCAGCATTTT.

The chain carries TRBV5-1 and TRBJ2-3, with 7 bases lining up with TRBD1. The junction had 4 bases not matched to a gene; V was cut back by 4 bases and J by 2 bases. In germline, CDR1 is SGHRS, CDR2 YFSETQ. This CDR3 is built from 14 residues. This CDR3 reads CASSIGQVTDTQYF. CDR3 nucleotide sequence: TGCGCCAGCAGCATTGGACAGGTCACAGATACGCAGTATTTT.

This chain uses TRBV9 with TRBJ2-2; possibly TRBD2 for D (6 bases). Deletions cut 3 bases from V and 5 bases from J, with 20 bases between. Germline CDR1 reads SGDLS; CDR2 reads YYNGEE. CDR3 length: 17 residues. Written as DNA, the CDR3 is TGTGCCAGCAGCGAGTACCGTGGGGGGAGATGGACCGGGGAGCTGTTTTTT. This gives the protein CASSEYRGGRWTGELFF.

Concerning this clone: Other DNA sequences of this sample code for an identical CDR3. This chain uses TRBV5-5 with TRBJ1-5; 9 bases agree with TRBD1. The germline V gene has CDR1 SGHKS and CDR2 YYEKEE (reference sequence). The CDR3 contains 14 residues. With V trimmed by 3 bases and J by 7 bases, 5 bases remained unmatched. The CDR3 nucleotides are TGTGCCAGCAGCTCCGGGACAGGGAACCAGCCCCAGCATTTT. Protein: CASSSGTGNQPQHF. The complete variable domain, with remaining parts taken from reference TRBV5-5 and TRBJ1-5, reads DAGVTQSPTHLIKTRGQQVTLRCSPISGHKSVSWYQQVLGQGPQFIFQYYEKEERGRGNFPDRFSARQFPNYSSELNVNALLLGDSALYLCASSSGTGNQPQHFGDGTRLSIL.